This is a list of T cell receptor beta chains from one sample in a study of T cell responses to AZD1222 COVID-19 vaccine. Measured with immunoSEQ multiplex PCR; TCRdb has only the in-frame clones, and not every one. The repertoire has under 200,000 clones, 70% to 90% of them found once; the top ten carry 4% to 4.5%. The sequenced sample was peripheral blood, obtained 28 days after the second AZD1222 dose. The receptors were sampled from an adult who received the AZD1222 COVID-19 vaccine. Each CDR3 is given with its conserved first and last residue. The D gene is left open where the match is weak. Not every row has a clone size; where given, it reads once, few, many or a size class.

>.|TRBJ1-5|.|TRBV20-1
CSASVAIGPQHF
TGCAGTGCTAGTGTCGCCATTGGGCCCCAGCATTTT
>.|TRBJ1-1|.|TRBV19
CASSIAADRLNTEAFF
TGTGCCAGTAGTATAGCCGCCGACAGGTTGAACACTGAAGCTTTCTTT
>.|TRBJ1-2|.|TRBV10-3
CAIRRTGDWVGYTF
TGTGCCATCAGACGTACAGGCGATTGGGTCGGCTACACCTTC
>.|TRBJ2-7|.|TRBV25-1
CASSEFGGEQYF
TGTGCCAGCAGTGAATTCGGGGGCGAGCAGTACTTC
>.|TRBJ1-1|TRBD1|TRBV25-1
CASSIRDSNTEAFF
TGTGCCAGCAGTATCCGGGACAGTAACACTGAAGCTTTCTTT
>.|TRBJ1-1|.|TRBV25-1
CASSRELGEAFF
TGTGCCAGCAGCAGGGAGCTGGGTGAAGCTTTCTTT
>.|TRBJ1-3|.|TRBV6-5
CASSYGRAPGGNTIYF
TGTGCCAGCAGTTACGGGCGGGCGCCCGGTGGAAACACCATATATTTT
>.|TRBJ1-1|.|TRBV5-1
CASSLTDGAEAFF
TGCGCCAGCAGCTTAACGGACGGCGCTGAAGCTTTCTTT
>.|TRBJ1-6|.|TRBV25-1
CASSGTGGVALHF
TGTGCCAGCAGTGGGACGGGGGGAGTGGCCCTCCACTTT
>.|TRBJ1-4|.|TRBV10-3
CATQTRNEKLFF
TGTGCCACCCAGACCCGAAATGAAAAACTGTTTTTT
>.|TRBJ2-6|TRBD1|TRBV4-1
CASSRDRAGANVLTF
TGCGCCAGCAGCCGTGACAGGGCTGGGGCCAACGTCCTGACTTTC
>.|TRBJ1-2|.|TRBV13
CASSRGVGNYGYTF
TGTGCCAGCAGCAGAGGGGTCGGTAACTATGGCTACACCTTC
>once|TRBJ1-3|TRBD1|TRBV7-9
CASSFGTAGNTIYF
TGTGCCAGCAGCTTCGGGACAGCTGGAAACACCATATATTTT
>.|TRBJ1-2|.|TRBV30
CAWSRQPSGNYGYTF
TGTGCCTGGAGTCGGCAGCCTTCTGGTAACTATGGCTACACCTTC
>few|TRBJ1-1|.|TRBV18
CASSETGRTEAFF
TGTGCCAGCTCAGAAACAGGGCGCACTGAAGCTTTCTTT
>few|TRBJ2-3|.|TRBV5-4
CASSLARGDTQYF
TGTGCCAGCAGCTTGGCCCGGGGAGATACGCAGTATTTT
>.|TRBJ1-6|.|TRBV3-1/TRBV3-2
CASSVNQGSSPLHF
TGTGCCAGCAGTGTAAATCAGGGTAGTTCACCCCTCCACTTT
>.|TRBJ2-7|TRBD1|TRBV5-6
CASSFRGSSYEQYF
TGTGCCAGCAGCTTCAGGGGGAGCTCCTACGAGCAGTACTTC
>.|TRBJ2-7|TRBD2|TRBV10-3
CAISDLAVDSYEQYF
TGTGCCATCAGTGATCTAGCGGTGGACTCCTACGAGCAGTACTTC
>.|TRBJ1-1|.|TRBV19
CASGVASDFF
TGTGCCAGTGGGGTGGCGTCGGATTTCTTT
>.|TRBJ1-1|.|TRBV6-2/TRBV6-3
CASSPPSWNTEAFF
TGTGCCAGCAGTCCCCCCTCTTGGAACACTGAAGCTTTCTTT
>.|TRBJ1-1|.|TRBV5-4
CASSLSGLNTEAFF
TGTGCCAGCAGCTTGTCTGGGTTAAACACTGAAGCTTTCTTT
>.|TRBJ2-5|.|TRBV6-5
CASRWSEPKGTQYF
TGTGCCAGCAGATGGTCAGAACCCAAAGGGACCCAGTACTTC
>few|TRBJ2-2|.|TRBV5-1
CASSPKPPSTGELFF
TGCGCCAGCAGCCCTAAGCCGCCTTCCACCGGGGAGCTGTTTTTT
>.|TRBJ1-5|TRBD1|TRBV12-3/TRBV12-4
CASRGTGDQPQHF
TGTGCCAGCAGGGGGACAGGAGATCAGCCCCAGCATTTT
>.|TRBJ1-3|.|TRBV11-3
CASSRGLGNTIYF
TGTGCCAGCAGCAGGGGACTTGGAAACACCATATATTTT
>.|TRBJ2-3|.|TRBV25-1
CASSGGSSSLQYF
TGTGCCAGCAGTGGGGGGTCCTCCTCACTCCAGTATTTT
>.|TRBJ2-2|.|TRBV19
CASKTRRDTGELFF
TGTGCCAGTAAGACCCGGAGAGACACCGGGGAGCTGTTTTTT
>once|TRBJ1-3|.|TRBV7-6
CASSSAPGGQREKKSGNTIYF
TGTGCCAGCAGCTCCGCCCCAGGAGGCCAACGGGAAAAAAAATCCGGAAACACCATATATTTT
>.|TRBJ1-4|.|TRBV9
CASSVTDRNEKLFF
TGTGCCAGCAGCGTTACCGACCGTAATGAAAAACTGTTTTTT
>.|TRBJ1-5|TRBD1|TRBV19
CASSPRTGGGQPQHF
TGTGCCAGTAGTCCTCGTACAGGGGGCGGTCAGCCCCAGCATTTT
>once|TRBJ1-1|.|TRBV30
CAWSVPPGRGTEAFF
TGTGCCTGGAGTGTTCCCCCAGGCAGAGGCACTGAAGCTTTCTTT
>.|TRBJ1-2|.|TRBV3-1/TRBV3-2
CASSPSTANYGYTF
TGTGCCAGCAGCCCCTCGACCGCTAACTATGGCTACACCTTC
>.|TRBJ2-5|TRBD2|TRBV25-1
CASSESLAGGQETQYF
TGTGCCAGCAGTGAATCCCTAGCGGGGGGTCAAGAGACCCAGTACTTC
>.|TRBJ1-2|.|TRBV7-2
CASSSDRRNGYTF
TGTGCCAGCAGCTCCGACAGGCGCAATGGCTACACCTTC
>few|TRBJ1-6|TRBD1|TRBV19
CASSTRTGGAFNSPLHF
TGTGCCAGTAGTACGAGGACAGGGGGCGCATTTAATTCACCCCTCCACTTT
>.|TRBJ1-2|.|TRBV24-1
CATSDSGLTYGYTF
TGTGCCACCAGTGATTCCGGCCTTACATATGGCTACACCTTC
>few|TRBJ1-2|.|TRBV7-2
CASSSRVGRRSNYGYTF
TGTGCCAGCAGCAGCCGGGTGGGTCGCCGGTCTAACTATGGCTACACCTTC
>.|TRBJ2-3|.|TRBV19
CASLSGGTSTDTQYF
TGTGCCAGCCTATCCGGCGGGACTAGCACAGATACGCAGTATTTT
>once|TRBJ1-4|.|TRBV27
CASSRGGWAEKLFF
TGTGCCAGCAGTCGAGGAGGCTGGGCGGAAAAACTGTTTTTT
>once|TRBJ1-6|.|TRBV29-1
CSVKGDYNSPLHF
TGCAGCGTTAAGGGGGACTATAATTCACCCCTCCACTTT
>once|TRBJ2-3|TRBD2|TRBV4-2
CASSQEGTSGSSTDTQYF
TGTGCCAGCAGCCAAGAGGGGACTAGCGGGTCTAGCACAGATACGCAGTATTTT
>.|TRBJ1-2|.|TRBV30
CAWTRQGAWYGYTF
TGTGCCTGGACGCGTCAAGGTGCGTGGTATGGCTACACCTTC
>.|TRBJ1-1|.|TRBV5-1
CASSLGAVNTEAFF
TGCGCCAGCAGCTTGGGGGCGGTTAACACTGAAGCTTTCTTT
>.|TRBJ2-1|TRBD2|TRBV7-9
CASNPLSGASYNEQFF
TGTGCCAGCAACCCCCTTAGCGGGGCCTCCTACAATGAGCAGTTCTTC
>.|TRBJ2-7|.|TRBV4-1
CASSQGPGSYEQYF
TGCGCCAGCAGCCAAGGTCCGGGGTCCTACGAGCAGTACTTC
>.|TRBJ2-7|.|TRBV6-5
CASSTGSYEQYF
TGTGCCAGCAGTACAGGTTCCTACGAGCAGTACTTC
>.|TRBJ1-6|.|TRBV2
CASSEDMGYSPLHF
TGTGCCAGCAGTGAGGATATGGGGTATTCACCCCTCCACTTT
>.|TRBJ1-3|.|TRBV3-1/TRBV3-2
CASSQGDLGSGNTIYF
TGTGCCAGCAGCCAAGGGGACTTGGGCTCTGGAAACACCATATATTTT
>.|TRBJ1-1|.|TRBV18
CASSGTGYMNTEAFF
TGTGCCAGCTCAGGTACAGGATACATGAACACTGAAGCTTTCTTT
>.|TRBJ2-6|.|TRBV5-4
CASSLRIGGRGGANVLTF
TGTGCCAGCAGCTTACGTATCGGGGGGCGTGGTGGGGCCAACGTCCTGACTTTC
>.|TRBJ1-4|.|TRBV7-9
CASSSTAFEEKLFF
TGTGCCAGCAGCTCGACTGCTTTCGAGGAAAAACTGTTTTTT
>.|TRBJ2-2|TRBD2|TRBV27
CASSLWASGGPNTGELFF
TGTGCCAGCAGTTTATGGGCTAGCGGGGGACCCAACACCGGGGAGCTGTTTTTT
>.|TRBJ2-5|.|TRBV7-2
CASSYNKGSGETQYF
TGTGCCAGCAGCTACAACAAAGGGTCGGGAGAGACCCAGTACTTC
>once|TRBJ2-1|.|TRBV2
CASSGPGPPSNEQFF
TGTGCCAGCAGTGGACCGGGACCCCCAAGCAATGAGCAGTTCTTC